These 32 T cell receptor beta chains were all obtained from the same sample, sequenced in a study of T cells in Graves' hyperthyroidism and ophthalmopathy. Researchers took RNA transcripts and amplified the TCR beta CDR3 regions from them. A first-round RT-PCR of the TCR CDR3 used the HTBI primer set. TCRdb re-called the multiplex PCR reads through MiXCR, storing one row per CDR3 protein. The sample includes over 300,000 distinct CDR3 sequences, about 13% of them seen just once. The specimen sequenced was blood. The receptors shown here come from a woman aged 40 to 50 with Graves' ophthalmopathy.

This clonotype was observed a few times. The chain links TRBV6-1 to TRBJ2-2; 9 nucleotides line up with TRBD1. V was clipped by 8 bases and J by 6 bases; unmatched bases: 7. The CDR3 has 14 residues. Germline lookup yields CDR1 MNHNS and CDR2 SASEGT. The CDR3 here is CASGGTGWSGELFF. As DNA, the CDR3 is TGTGCCAGCGGGGGGACAGGGTGGTCCGGGGAGCTGTTTTTT.

This clonotype came up many times. V gene TRBV6-1 combines with J gene TRBJ2-7, with a tentative D call TRBD1 (6 bases). V lost 8 bases and J lost 2, with 13 bases in between. The germline V gene has CDR1 MNHNS and CDR2 SASEGT. CDR3 length equals 13 residues. Here the CDR3 DNA reads TGTGCCAGCGGAGTCAGGGGTGCCTACGAGCAGTACTTC. As protein: CASGVRGAYEQYF.

On this clonotype itself: Germline is not matched at one junction end, which may reflect a read error. This rearrangement joins TRBV24-1 to TRBJ2-3; TRBD1 aligns across 8 bases. There are 13 residues in the CDR3. Germline V gene sequence: CDR1 KGHDR, CDR2 SFDVKD. CDR3 loop: CATSEPGTGTQYF. CDR3 bases: TGTGCCACCAGTGAACCGGGGACAGGTACGCAGTATTTT.

This clonotype was found many times. This rearrangement joins TRBV12-3 or TRBV12-4 to TRBJ1-1, with D maybe TRBD1 (5 bases). This CDR3 is 15 amino acids long. Trimming stripped 7 bases from V and 8 bases from J, with 23 bases between. CDR3 in amino acids: CASTLSGTLESEAFF. CDR3 nucleotide sequence: TGTGCCAGCACTTTGAGTGGGACTCTTGAGAGCGAAGCTTTCTTT.

There are many counts of this clonotype. The chain employs TRBV6-2 or TRBV6-3 and TRBJ2-1, with D uncertain. This CDR3 has 12 residues. Trimming pared 3 bases from V and 4 bases from J, leaving 4 bases between. Looked up from germline, CDR1 is MNHEY and CDR2 is SVGEGT. The CDR3 loop reads CASSYGYNEQFF. In DNA form, the CDR3 reads TGTGCCAGCAGTTATGGTTACAATGAGCAGTTCTTC.

This sequence joins TRBV20-1 and TRBJ2-5; TRBD2 aligns across 8 bases. V dropped 3 bases and J dropped 1; count of bases not matched to a gene: 7. This CDR3 contains 15 residues. CDR1 and CDR2 (germline): DFQATT, SNEGSKA (reference sequence). The chain's CDR3 is CSASISSGFQETQYF. The CDR3 bases are TGCAGTGCTAGTATTTCTAGCGGGTTCCAAGAGACCCAGTACTTC.

This clonotype was picked up many times. The chain employs TRBV6-5 and TRBJ2-7, with D perhaps matching TRBD2 (5 bases). The CDR3 spans 15 residues. CDR1 and CDR2 (germline): MNHEY, SVGAGI. Between the trimmed V and J ends, which lost 4 bases and 0 bases, there was a span of 13 bases. The CDR3 region has the DNA TGTGCCAGCAGTTCCCCCTTCGAGGGCTCCTACGAGCAGTACTTC. Amino acid sequence: CASSSPFEGSYEQYF.

This clonotype was detected only a few times. V usage is TRBV3-1 and J usage is TRBJ2-1, with TRBD2 identical over 9 bases. J gave up 6 bases and V 4 bases, and 4 bases lay outside the gene matches. CDR1 is LGHDT, CDR2 YNNKEL, per germline (reference sequence). The CDR3 is 14 residues long. The CDR3 nucleotides are TGTGCCAGCAGCCCCGGGACTAGCATCAATGAGCAGTTCTTC. Translated: CASSPGTSINEQFF.

This clonotype was counted a few times. This sequence joins TRBV3-1 and TRBJ2-1; 12 bases agree with TRBD1. Per the germline V gene, CDR1 is LGHDT and CDR2 is YNNKEL (reference sequence). The CDR3 sequence is 17 residues long. V lost 0 bases, J lost 8 bases, and 8 bases stayed unmatched. The CDR3 bases are TGTGCCAGCAGCCAAGATGAAGCGGGACAGGGGGCCGATGAGCAGTTCTTC. This translates into CASSQDEAGQGADEQFF.

This clonotype was seen many times. The genes are TRBV28 and TRBJ2-3, with TRBD2 matching over 10 bases. The CDR3 length is 15 residues. V was pared by 4 bases and J by 4 bases, with 5 bases of the junction left unmatched. Germline-derived CDR1 and CDR2 are MDHEN and SYDVKM. CDR3 nucleotide sequence: TGTGCCAGCAGTTCCATAGCGGGGGGAGCAGATACGCAGTATTTT. Translated, it gives CASSSIAGGADTQYF.

This clonotype was counted ten times or more. The chain employs TRBV24-1 and TRBJ1-1; 7 positions agree with TRBD1. The CDR3 runs to 13 residues. The trim removed 2 bases at V and 4 bases at J, leaving 0 bases unmatched. CDR1 and CDR2 from the germline V gene are KGHDR and SFDVKD. Here the CDR3 DNA reads TGTGCCACCAGTGATTACAGGGGCACTGAAGCTTTCTTT. Its translation: CATSDYRGTEAFF.

The chain uses TRBV20-1 and TRBJ2-5, with 7 nucleotides matching TRBD1. V trimming: 0 bases; J trimming: 4 bases; junction bases outside the gene matches: 14. CDR1 and CDR2 (germline): DFQATT, SNEGSKA (reference sequence). This CDR3 spans 17 amino acids. CDR3 sequence (DNA): TGCAGTGCTAGAGACCGTCTAGCTAGAGGGGGCCTAGAGACCCAGTACTTC. Its translation: CSARDRLARGGLETQYF.

This clonotype was detected ten times or more. The chain is built from TRBV7-9 and TRBJ1-2, with 7 positions matching TRBD1. The germline CDR1 and CDR2 sequences are SEHNR and FQNEAQ (reference sequence). The CDR3 is 15 amino acids. With V trimmed by 5 bases and J by 0 bases, 6 bases remained unmatched. The CDR3 bases are TGTGCCAGCAGCGGAGGGACAGAAGCTAACTATGGCTACACCTTC. Translated: CASSGGTEANYGYTF. The full variable domain, rest sourced from reference TRBV7-9 and TRBJ1-2, is DTGVSQNPRHKITKRGQNVTFRCDPISEHNRLYWYRQTLGQGPEFLTYFQNEAQLEKSRLLSDRFSAERPKGSFSTLEIQRTEQGDSAMYLCASSGGTEANYGYTFGSGTRLTVV.

Turning to this clonotype: Given a much more abundant clone one base away, this may be a read error. The gene calls are TRBV9 and TRBJ2-1; the D gene is possibly TRBD1 (6 bases). Germline V gene lookup returns CDR1 SGDLS and CDR2 YYNGEE. The CDR3 is 15 residues long. CDR3 residues: CASSVEGVPYSEQFF. In DNA, the CDR3 is TGTGCCAGCAGCGTAGAGGGGGTTCCGTACAGTGAGCAGTTCTTC. Full variable domain (outside the CDR3, taken from reference TRBV9 and TRBJ2-1): DSGVTQTPKHLITATGQRVTLRCSPRSGDLSVYWYQQSLDQGLQFLIQYYNGEERAKGNILERFSAQQFPDLHSELNLSSLELGDSALYFCASSVEGVPYSEQFFGPGTRLTVL.

This clonotype was seen ten or more times. The V call is TRBV6-1, the J call TRBJ1-3; D is unresolved. This CDR3 is built from 17 residues. V dropped 0 bases and J dropped 4 bases, with 16 bases sitting between them. CDR1 is MNHNS, CDR2 SASEGT, per germline. CDR3 nucleotides: TGTGCCAGCAGTGAAGCGCTTCTATGGGGAGGCGGAAACACCATATATTTT. This gives the protein CASSEALLWGGGNTIYF.

This clonotype was seen at least ten times. The chain joins TRBV6-2 or TRBV6-3 to TRBJ2-3; the D gene could be TRBD1 or TRBD2 (5 bases each). This CDR3 comprises 17 residues. V was cut by 0 bases and J by 3 bases, with 16 bases left in between. Germline CDR1 MNHEY, CDR2 SVGEGT. DNA for the CDR3: TGTGCCAGCAGTTACTCGAAGGGGCTGGGGACGACAGATACGCAGTATTTT. It specifies CASSYSKGLGTTDTQYF.

This clonotype was seen more than once but under ten times. The chain combines TRBV20-1 with TRBJ2-5, with 8 positions matching TRBD2. J gave up 2 bases and V 0 bases, and 5 bases lay outside the gene matches. The length of the CDR3 is 15 residues. Germline V gene data show CDR1 as DFQATT and CDR2 as SNEGSKA (reference sequence). CDR3 in amino acids: CSAREAGEVQETQYF. CDR3 DNA: TGCAGTGCTAGAGAAGCGGGGGAGGTTCAAGAGACCCAGTACTTC.

This rearrangement joins TRBV6-1 to TRBJ2-5; 8 bases align to TRBD2. Trimming at V came to 5 bases and at J to 5 bases, leaving 10 bases not matched to a gene. This CDR3 region has 15 residues. CDR1 MNHNS and CDR2 SASEGT come from the germline V gene. The CDR3 here is CASSQPRAGEETQYF. The CDR3 DNA is TGTGCCAGCAGTCAACCTCGAGCGGGGGAGGAGACCCAGTACTTC.

Only a few counts were recorded for this clonotype. This chain uses TRBV10-3 with TRBJ1-5; 10 bases agree with TRBD1. The CDR3 runs to 18 residues. Germline CDR1 and CDR2: ENHRY and SYGVKD. J gave up 5 bases and V 5 bases, and 15 bases lay outside the gene matches. The CDR3: CAISHQNASGTGDQPQHF. DNA of the CDR3: TGTGCCATCAGTCACCAAAACGCCTCCGGGACAGGGGATCAGCCCCAGCATTTT.

This clonotype was picked up many times. This chain links TRBV2 with TRBJ1-5; D might be TRBD1 (5 bases). Deletions cut 4 bases from V and 3 bases from J, with 13 bases between. This CDR3 is built from 15 residues. Germline-derived CDR1 and CDR2 are SNHLY and FYNNEI. The CDR3 protein is CASSVEGELNQPQHF. CDR3 nucleotide sequence: TGTGCCAGCAGTGTGGAAGGGGAACTCAATCAGCCCCAGCATTTT.

This clonotype was recorded many times. The genes are TRBV27 and TRBJ1-5; 7 positions agree with TRBD1. V was clipped by 8 bases and J by 10 bases; unmatched bases: 11. This CDR3 comprises 13 residues. Germline assignment: CDR1 MNHEY and CDR2 SMNVEV (reference sequence). This CDR3 is CASHRGRGGPQHF. The DNA for the CDR3 is TGTGCCAGCCACAGGGGAAGGGGAGGCCCCCAGCATTTT.

V usage is TRBV4-1 and J usage is TRBJ2-7; D gene uncertain. Trimming stripped 2 bases from V and 5 bases from J, with 19 bases between. This CDR3 spans 16 amino acids. Per the germline V gene, CDR1 is MGHRA and CDR2 is YSYEKL. The chain's CDR3 is CASSQRNGPGRDEQYF. CDR3 nucleotides: TGCGCCAGCAGCCAACGAAACGGGCCAGGCCGGGACGAGCAGTACTTC.

At least ten counts were recorded for this clonotype. The chain has TRBV11-3 and TRBJ2-5; D may be TRBD1 or TRBD2 (6 bases each). The CDR3 is 15 residues long. Trimming shortened V by 5 bases and J by 5 bases, and 18 bases separated the two germline ends. Per the germline V gene, CDR1 is SGHNT and CDR2 is YENEEA. The CDR3 protein is CASSPYEGGEETQYF. DNA for the CDR3: TGTGCCAGCAGCCCCTACGAGGGGGGCGAGGAGACCCAGTACTTC.

This clonotype was recorded many times. V usage is TRBV27 and J usage is TRBJ1-1; D gene ambiguous. The germline V gene encodes CDR1 MNHEY and CDR2 SMNVEV (reference sequence). Deletions cut 4 bases from V and 0 bases from J, with 6 bases between. The CDR3 extends over 13 amino acids. The CDR3: CASSWRVNTEAFF. CDR3 bases: TGTGCCAGCAGTTGGAGGGTGAACACTGAAGCTTTCTTT.

This clonotype was recorded at least ten times. V usage is TRBV4-1 and J usage is TRBJ1-2, with TRBD1 as a possible D gene (6 bases). The CDR3 consists of 14 residues. Trimming took 4 bases from V and 4 from J, leaving 13 bases between them. The V gene's germline CDR1 is MGHRA and CDR2 YSYEKL. The CDR3 sequence: CASSPTGPSYGYTF. DNA for the CDR3: TGCGCCAGCAGCCCCACAGGGCCATCCTATGGCTACACCTTC.

This clonotype was recorded many times. The chain uses TRBV5-1 and TRBJ1-2; a possible D gene is TRBD1 (6 bases). The CDR3 loop spans 13 amino acids. Germline V gives CDR1 SGHRS, CDR2 YFSETQ. Trimming pared 4 bases from V and 2 bases from J, leaving 9 bases between. The CDR3 loop is CASSGTGNYGYTF. CDR3 nucleotides: TGCGCCAGCAGCGGCACAGGGAACTATGGCTACACCTTC.

This clonotype appeared many times. The chain links TRBV7-8 to TRBJ2-5; 13 positions agree with TRBD2. CDR3 length: 17 residues. V lost 5 bases and J lost 1; bases outside the gene matches: 7. Germline loops: CDR1 SGHVS, CDR2 FQNEAQ. CDR3 in amino acids: CASSPLGLAGAQETQYF. CDR3 DNA: TGTGCCAGCAGCCCCCTCGGACTAGCGGGAGCCCAAGAGACCCAGTACTTC.

Many counts were recorded for this clonotype. This chain links TRBV7-9 with TRBJ2-7; 7 bases match TRBD1. Per the germline V gene, CDR1 is SEHNR and CDR2 is FQNEAQ (reference sequence). V gave up 5 bases and J gave up 0 bases; unmatched junction bases: 4. The CDR3 runs to 14 residues. CDR3 protein: CASSHRQGSYEQYF. CDR3 nucleotide sequence: TGTGCCAGCAGCCATCGACAGGGCTCCTACGAGCAGTACTTC.

There are many counts of this clonotype. The genes are TRBV27 and TRBJ2-5; 10 bases map to TRBD1. Losses at the gene ends were 5 bases for V and 4 bases for J; bases not matched to a gene: 7. Per germline, CDR1 MNHEY and CDR2 SMNVEV (reference sequence). The CDR3 length is 15 residues. The CDR3 nucleotides are TGTGCCAGCAGTAGACAGGGGGCGGGAGGAGAGACCCAGTACTTC. This gives the protein CASSRQGAGGETQYF.

This clonotype was counted only a few times. V is TRBV4-1 and J is TRBJ1-1, with D possibly TRBD1 on 6 matching bases. Germline V lookup: CDR1 MGHRA, CDR2 YSYEKL. V was pared by 3 bases and J by 1 base, with 12 bases between. The CDR3 consists of 15 residues. For the CDR3, the DNA is TGCGCCAGCAGCCACCCCGGCAGGGGGAACACTGAAGCTTTCTTT. It is translated as CASSHPGRGNTEAFF.

This clonotype was seen ten or more times. The V call is TRBV7-8, the J call TRBJ1-1; 11 bases map to TRBD1. The CDR3 sequence is 16 residues long. CDR1 and CDR2 from the germline V gene are SGHVS and FQNEAQ. The V segment lost 5 bases and the J segment 5 bases; nucleotides outside the gene matches: 10. The CDR3 region is CASSQTRTGGMTEAFF. CDR3 in DNA: TGTGCCAGCAGCCAAACCAGGACAGGGGGCATGACTGAAGCTTTCTTT. The variable domain in full, completed from reference TRBV7-8 and TRBJ1-1, reads GAGVSQSPRYKVAKRGQDVALRCDPISGHVSLFWYQQALGQGPEFLTYFQNEAQLDKSGLPSDRFFAERPEGSVSTLKIQRTQQEDSAVYLCASSQTRTGGMTEAFFGQGTRLTVV.

This clonotype was found many times. J is TRBJ2-3 and V is TRBV28, with D unresolved. This CDR3 spans 11 amino acids. Germline V CDR1 and CDR2: MDHEN, SYDVKM. The germline V and J ends were trimmed by 4 bases and 6 bases, with 5 bases remaining between them. This chain's CDR3 is CASSYGDTQYF. CDR3 in DNA: TGTGCCAGCAGTTATGGGGATACGCAGTATTTT. Full variable domain (missing parts from reference TRBV28 and TRBJ2-3): DVKVTQSSRYLVKRTGEKVFLECVQDMDHENMFWYRQDPGLGLRLIYFSYDVKMKEKGDIPEGYSVSREKKERFSLILESASTNQTSMYLCASSYGDTQYFGPGTRLTVL.